The source of this T cell receptor beta chain is a study of shared clonotypes between healthy human individuals. In the sorted-subset replicate PCRs, around 220 ng DNA, 25,000 to 35,000 T cell genomes, was used. The assay was immunoSEQ multiplex PCR, and TCRdb's table has in-frame clones only and misses some. Of approximately 2,200,000 clones listed, 90% to 95% are singletons. The naive CD8 subset, CD45RO-negative cells positively selected for CCR7, excluded terminally differentiated effector memory CD45RA+ cells. Study-wide points: Rarefaction showed that sequencing of sorted subsets was incomplete (despite large depth).

V lost 4 bases and J lost 12; bases outside the gene matches: 16. CDR1 and CDR2 (germline): ENHRY, SYGVKD. CDR3 size: 15 residues. This clone was recorded once. Its antigen is still unknown. The V call is TRBV10-3, the J call TRBJ2-3; 7 bases are a match to TRBD2. This TCR was recovered from a man aged 18 to 30 in good health. Some clones in this sample may be carry-over from other donors' samples. Sequenced input: naive CD8+ T cells from PBMCs. The CDR3 protein is CAISGGLLSRENQYF. The DNA of the CDR3 is TGTGCCATCAGTGGAGGTCTCCTTTCGCGGGAGAATCAGTATTTT.